These 9 T cell receptor beta chains came from one sample sequenced in a study of tumor-infiltrating lymphocytes in primary liver carcinoma. The tissue used was unsorted bulk material of roughly 17-32 mg. RNA and DNA were co-extracted from it with the AllPrep DNA/RNA mini kit. TCR beta cDNA was made from 450 to 600 ng total RNA with a constant-region primer. Libraries of TCR beta came from three nested multiplex PCR rounds with slightly modified ARM-PCR. For approximately 11 cycles apiece, the opening two PCR rounds ran with TRBV1-TRBV30 forward primers and a C-beta reverse primer. TCRdb re-analysed the multiplex PCR reads in MiXCR, keeping a single row per CDR3 protein. The sample carries roughly 190,000 distinct CDR3 sequences, around 85% recorded once. The sequencing input was tumor tissue from primary liver carcinoma. Every receptor here comes from a man in his forties with primary liver carcinoma and hepatitis B virus infection.

The chain employs TRBV11-2 and TRBJ1-2; D is undetermined. V lost 5 bases to trimming and J lost 7 bases, with 20 bases between them. The CDR3 loop spans 15 amino acids. Germline V CDR1 and CDR2: SGHAT, FQNNGV. This chain's CDR3 is CASSSSAWMIPGYTF. As DNA, the CDR3 is TGTGCCAGCAGCAGCTCGGCATGGATGATACCTGGCTACACCTTC.

The gene calls are TRBV29-1 and TRBJ1-1; D is unclear. CDR1 and CDR2 from the germline V gene are SQVTM and ANQGSEA. This CDR3 is built from 15 residues. V lost 4 bases to trimming and J lost 0 bases, with 15 bases between them. The CDR3 loop is CSVGHGWTMNTEAFF. DNA of the CDR3: TGCAGCGTTGGACACGGGTGGACCATGAACACTGAAGCTTTCTTT.

About this clonotype: A read error may be the cause here, since a much bigger clone is one base away. V usage is TRBV5-1 and J usage is TRBJ1-3; possible D gene TRBD1, 5 bases. The CDR3 is 15 residues long. The germline V gene has CDR1 SGHRS and CDR2 YFSETQ. CDR3 residues: CASSPAGGYGNNIYF. The DNA for the CDR3 is TGCGCCAGCAGCCCGGCGGGGGGGTACGGAAACAACATATATTTT. The variable domain in full, completed from reference TRBV5-1 and TRBJ1-3, reads KAGVTQTPRYLIKTRGQQVTLSCSPISGHRSVSWYQQTPGQGLQFLFEYFSETQRNKGNFPGRFSGRQFSNSRSEMNVSTLELGDSALYLCASSPAGGYGNNIYFGEGSWLTVV.

A remark on this clonotype: The junction shows a germline mismatch at one end, possibly a read error. The chain employs TRBV6-1 and TRBJ1-1, with D hard to call. Germline V CDR1 and CDR2: MNHNS, SASEGT. The CDR3 contains 14 residues. CDR3 protein: CASSYSSRNTEDFF. The CDR3 region has the DNA TGTGCCAGCAGTTACTCGAGTCGGAACACCGAAGATTTCTTT.

Note on this clonotype: At one end the junction does not follow the germline gene, possibly because of a read error. CDR3 DNA sequence: TGCGCCAGCAACTTGGACCTAGCGAGCGGGGCCAACGTCCTGACTTTC. Protein sequence: CASNLDLASGANVLTF. This rearrangement joins TRBV5-1 to TRBJ2-6; a possible D gene is TRBD2 (6 bases). The germline CDR1 and CDR2 sequences are SGHRS and YFSETQ. The CDR3 is made up of 16 amino acids.

The V gene is TRBV6-2 or TRBV6-3, the J gene TRBJ2-1; 9 bases match TRBD1. This CDR3 spans 14 amino acids. J was trimmed by 6 bases and V by 6 bases; bases with no gene match: 6. Germline V gene lookup returns CDR1 MNHEY and CDR2 SVGEGT. The CDR3 DNA sequence: TGTGCCAGCAGCCTCCGGGACAGGGCCAATGAGCAGTTCTTC. Protein product: CASSLRDRANEQFF.

V usage is TRBV20-1 and J usage is TRBJ1-1; possibly TRBD1 for D (5 bases). Germline V CDR1 and CDR2: DFQATT, SNEGSKA (reference sequence). This CDR3 contains 17 residues. Deletions cut 4 bases from V and 0 bases from J, with 21 bases between. CDR3 bases: TGCAGTGCTACCGTGAAAGGGGTGGTACCGTTGAACACTGAAGCTTTCTTT. Translation gives CSATVKGVVPLNTEAFF.

About this clonotype itself: The germline gene is not matched at one end of the junction; a read error may be the cause. The chain combines TRBV5-1 with TRBJ2-3; 7 nucleotides agree with TRBD1. This CDR3 comprises 16 residues. The V gene's germline CDR1 is SGHRS and CDR2 YFSETQ. CDR3 sequence (DNA): TGCGCCGGCAGCTCGAACGGCAGGGGGAGCACAGATACGCAGTATTTT. This codes for CAGSSNGRGSTDTQYF.

Points on this clonotype: Because it lacks the conserved phenylalanine or tryptophan at the end, this CDR3 is likely a read error. The V and J genes are TRBV6-2 or TRBV6-3 and TRBJ2-5, with D perhaps being TRBD1 or TRBD2 (5 bases each). Per germline, CDR1 MNHEY and CDR2 SVGEGT. The CDR3 is 15 amino acids. The CDR3 DNA is TGTGCCAACAGTTGGGCGTCCAGGGAGATGGAGACCCAGTACATC. It is translated as CANSWASREMETQYI.